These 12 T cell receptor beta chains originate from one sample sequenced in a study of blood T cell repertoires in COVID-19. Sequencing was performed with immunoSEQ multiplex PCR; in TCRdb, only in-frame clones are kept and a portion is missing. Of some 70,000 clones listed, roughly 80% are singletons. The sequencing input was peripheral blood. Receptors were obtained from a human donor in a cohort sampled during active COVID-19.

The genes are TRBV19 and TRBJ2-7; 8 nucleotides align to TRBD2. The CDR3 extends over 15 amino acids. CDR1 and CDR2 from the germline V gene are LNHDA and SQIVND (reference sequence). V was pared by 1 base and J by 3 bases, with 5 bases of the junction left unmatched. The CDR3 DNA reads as TGTGCCAGTAGTATAGGGCTAGCGGGCCACTACGAGCAGTACGTC. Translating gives CASSIGLAGHYEQYV.

DNA for the CDR3: TGCGCCAGCAGCCAAGTAGTCTCGCAGGGAAAACTGTTTTTT. This sequence encodes CASSQVVSQGKLFF. V and J are TRBV4-1 and TRBJ1-4; D possibly corresponds to TRBD1 (5 bases). The germline V gene has CDR1 MGHRA and CDR2 YSYEKL. The V and J ends lost 1 base and 10 bases respectively, with 13 bases between them. The CDR3 length is 14 residues.

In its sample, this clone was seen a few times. This chain's CDR3 is CASSEEGREQYF. The CDR3 DNA reads as TGTGCCAGCAGTGAGGAGGGCAGGGAGCAGTACTTC. The chain has TRBV2 and TRBJ2-7; weak D call: TRBD2 (6 bases). The germline V and J ends were trimmed by 3 bases and 7 bases, with 10 bases remaining between them. The V gene's germline CDR1 is SNHLY and CDR2 FYNNEI. CDR3 length equals 12 residues.

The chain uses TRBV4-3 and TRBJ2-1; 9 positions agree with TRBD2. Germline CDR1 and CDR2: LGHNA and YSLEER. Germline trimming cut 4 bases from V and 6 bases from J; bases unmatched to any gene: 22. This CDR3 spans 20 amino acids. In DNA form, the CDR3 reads TGCGCCAGCAGCCCCAGGGGGGTCTTAGCGGGAGTACCCGCAGGCAATGAGCAGTTCTTC. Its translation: CASSPRGVLAGVPAGNEQFF.

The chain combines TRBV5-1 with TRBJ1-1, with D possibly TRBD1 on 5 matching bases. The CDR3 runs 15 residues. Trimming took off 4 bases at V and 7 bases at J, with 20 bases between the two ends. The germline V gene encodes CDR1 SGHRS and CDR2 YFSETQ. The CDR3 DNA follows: TGCGCCAGCAGCCAGATTTCGGCCCTAAGGGGTGAAGCTTTCTTT. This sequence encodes CASSQISALRGEAFF.

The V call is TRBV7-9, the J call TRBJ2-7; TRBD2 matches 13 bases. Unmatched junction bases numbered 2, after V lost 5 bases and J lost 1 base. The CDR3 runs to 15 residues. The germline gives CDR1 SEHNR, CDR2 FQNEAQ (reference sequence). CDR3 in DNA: TGTGCCAGCAGCCGGACTAGCGGGAGTTCCTACGAGCAGTACGTC. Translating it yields CASSRTSGSSYEQYV.

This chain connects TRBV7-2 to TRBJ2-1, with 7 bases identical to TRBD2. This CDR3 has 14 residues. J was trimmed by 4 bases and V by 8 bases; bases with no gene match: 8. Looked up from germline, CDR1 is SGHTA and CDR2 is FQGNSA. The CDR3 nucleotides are TGTGCCAGCGTCTTGGGGACTACATACAATGAGCAGTTCTTC. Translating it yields CASVLGTTYNEQFF.

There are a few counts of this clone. CDR3 protein: CASSRTGAVSYNSPLHF. DNA for the CDR3: TGTGCCAGCAGCAGGACAGGGGCAGTATCCTATAATTCACCCCTCCACTTT. The chain uses TRBV5-5 and TRBJ1-6, with 9 bases lining up with TRBD1. CDR1 and CDR2 from the germline V gene are SGHKS and YYEKEE (reference sequence). Trimming removed 4 bases from V and 1 base from J; junction bases left unmatched: 6. The CDR3 has 17 residues. The full variable domain, with the rest looked up from reference TRBV5-5 and TRBJ1-6, is DAGVTQSPTHLIKTRGQQVTLRCSPISGHKSVSWYQQVLGQGPQFIFQYYEKEERGRGNFPDRFSARQFPNYSSELNVNALLLGDSALYLCASSRTGAVSYNSPLHFGNGTRLTVT.

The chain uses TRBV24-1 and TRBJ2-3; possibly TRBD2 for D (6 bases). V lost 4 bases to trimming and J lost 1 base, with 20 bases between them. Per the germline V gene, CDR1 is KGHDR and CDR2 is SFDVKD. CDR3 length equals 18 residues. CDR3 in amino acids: CATSDPGLRGIGTDTQYF. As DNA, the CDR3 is TGTGCCACCAGTGACCCCGGGTTGCGGGGAATTGGCACAGATACGCAGTATTTT.

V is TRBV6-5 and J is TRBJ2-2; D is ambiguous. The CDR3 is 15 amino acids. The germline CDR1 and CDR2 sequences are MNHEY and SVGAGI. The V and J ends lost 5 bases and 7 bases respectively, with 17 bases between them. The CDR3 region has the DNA TGTGCCAGCAGTCCCGCGTTGTCGCTCGTCGGGGAGCTGTTTTTT. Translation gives CASSPALSLVGELFF.

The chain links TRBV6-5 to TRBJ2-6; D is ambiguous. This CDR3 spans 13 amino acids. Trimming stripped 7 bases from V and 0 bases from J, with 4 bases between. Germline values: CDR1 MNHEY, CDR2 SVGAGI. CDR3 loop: CASTLSGANVLTF. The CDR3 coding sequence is TGTGCCAGCACCCTCTCTGGGGCCAACGTCCTGACTTTC.

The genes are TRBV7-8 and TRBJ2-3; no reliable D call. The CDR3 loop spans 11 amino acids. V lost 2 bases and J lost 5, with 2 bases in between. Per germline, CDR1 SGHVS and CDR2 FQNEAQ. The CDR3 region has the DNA TGTGCCAGCAGCTTACAAGATACGCAGTATTTT. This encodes CASSLQDTQYF. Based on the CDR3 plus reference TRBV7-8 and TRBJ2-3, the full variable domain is GAGVSQSPRYKVAKRGQDVALRCDPISGHVSLFWYQQALGQGPEFLTYFQNEAQLDKSGLPSDRFFAERPEGSVSTLKIQRTQQEDSAVYLCASSLQDTQYFGPGTRLTVL.